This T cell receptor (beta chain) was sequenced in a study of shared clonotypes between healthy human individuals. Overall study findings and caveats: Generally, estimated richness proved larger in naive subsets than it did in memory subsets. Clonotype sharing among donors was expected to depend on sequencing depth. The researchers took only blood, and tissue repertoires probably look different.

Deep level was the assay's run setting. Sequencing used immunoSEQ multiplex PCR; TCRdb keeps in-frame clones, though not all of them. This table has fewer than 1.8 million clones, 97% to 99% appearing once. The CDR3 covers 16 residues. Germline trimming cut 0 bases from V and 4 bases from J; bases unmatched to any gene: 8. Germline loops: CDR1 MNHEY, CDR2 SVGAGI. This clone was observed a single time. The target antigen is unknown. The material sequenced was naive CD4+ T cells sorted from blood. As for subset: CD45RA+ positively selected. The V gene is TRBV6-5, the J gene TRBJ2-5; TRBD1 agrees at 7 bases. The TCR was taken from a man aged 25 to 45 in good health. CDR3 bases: TGTGCCAGCAGTTACTCACTTTCCAGGGGGACAGAGACCCAGTACTTC. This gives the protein CASSYSLSRGTETQYF.